The present TCR beta chain was sequenced within a study of blood T cell repertoires in COVID-19 (dated by TCRdb to the early 2020s). In the study overall: The collaborator samples originated in the United States, Italy and Spain and spanned the acute and convalescent phases of COVID-19. Where available, HLA class I and class II types were taken from metadata supplied by the sample provider and were not determined by assay-based typing. Samples were obtained from the ongoing ImmuneRACE study (first 160 participants) and from 1,254 subjects provided by 6 global collaborators. A de-identified subject ID, COVID-19 status, age in years and sex were almost always included in the sample metadata. The dataset comprised deeply sampled blood TCRbeta repertoires from subjects exposed to, actively infected with, or recovered from COVID-19. The prospective study material was composed of cDNA or gDNA derived from T cells, B-cell-depleted T cells, or PBMCs. The repertoires were released in a freely available public database intended as a resource for research on the immune response to SARS-CoV-2. The full study reports these points: Clinical and demographic metadata were provided uncurated, with the amount varying by source and participant.

The immunoSEQ Assay, a bias-controlled multiplex PCR, was used to amplify TCRbeta CDR3 regions from genomic DNA. In the original analysis: Within the assay, amplification of reference gene primers was used to estimate how many nucleated cells each sample contained. Sequence reads were collapsed and filtered to measure the absolute abundance of every unique TCRbeta CDR3 rearrangement. For each sample, productive Simpson clonality was calculated by taking the square root of Simpson's diversity index across productive rearrangements. In TCRdb, the immuneACCESS table is reduced to in-frame sequences with V and J assigned. These tables do not hold every clone; where another copy was compared, an unresolved V gene accounts for under half, and the others remain unexplained. V and J calls and clone size are those listed in that table; D and trimming were worked out from the DNA. This sample has approximately 41,000 clones in its table, and around four fifths of those were observed once. The ten largest clones take up 35% to 55% of the sample.

On this clone: This clone's antigen is unknown. Qualities for individual bases were not recorded, and no much larger clone is one base off.

Taken from the germline V gene (reference sequence), the CDR1 and CDR2 loops are LGHDT and YNNKEL. The CDR3 runs 13 residues from the cysteine to the phenylalanine. Only the CDR3 region is kept as DNA, spanning 39 bases read in frame from base 1. V was cut back by 1 base and J by 5 bases, leaving a gap of 8 bases between them. Whole blood was collected in K2EDTA tubes by collaborating institutions according to the institutions' own protocols. For TCRbeta analysis, collaborator samples were shipped as frozen whole blood, as isolated PBMCs, or as DNA extracted from either sample type. Sample: peripheral blood. The receptor was isolated from a woman at least 80 years old with acute or convalescent COVID-19. The chain was built from TRBV3-1 (or the pseudogene TRBV3-2) and TRBJ2-5, with the identity of the D gene unclear. CDR3 reads: CASSQGPPETQYF. Read as DNA, the sequence is TGTGCCAGCAGCCAAGGGCCCCCGGAGACCCAGTACTTC.